The next 13 T cell receptor beta chains were all read from a single sample in a study of blood T cell repertoires in COVID-19 (dated by TCRdb to 2018 to 2021). Library generation was performed with the immunoSEQ multiplex PCR assay. Not all clones reach the TCRdb copy of this immuneACCESS table, which keeps in-frame sequences only. Checked studies attribute under half of the gap to unresolved V genes and leave the rest unexplained. For this sample there are approximately 250,000 clones; about 87% appear just once. Jointly, the top ten make up 3.1% of the sample. The sample was PBMCs or T cells enriched from blood (not recorded which). The source of these receptors is a middle-aged woman who had been exposed to COVID-19.

The rearrangement uses TRBV11-1 and TRBJ1-1; D perhaps matches TRBD1 (5 bases). The length of the CDR3 is 14 residues. In germline, CDR1 is SGHAT, CDR2 FQDESV (reference sequence). The V and J ends lost 6 bases and 6 bases respectively, with 17 bases between them. CDR3 residues: CASSPAQGISEAFF. CDR3 coding DNA: TGTGCCAGCAGTCCTGCCCAGGGTATTTCTGAAGCTTTCTTT.

The chain has TRBV5-1 and TRBJ1-3, with D unclear. Germline CDR1 SGHRS, CDR2 YFSETQ. V lost 4 bases to trimming and J lost 4 bases, with 18 bases between them. The CDR3 totals 16 residues. The CDR3 spells CASSQSPSGTGNTIYF. The CDR3 nucleotides are TGCGCCAGCAGCCAAAGTCCCTCAGGTACAGGAAACACCATATATTTT.

The chain links TRBV5-4 to TRBJ2-1; TRBD2 agrees at 7 bases. This CDR3 has 15 amino acids. Germline assignment: CDR1 SGHNT and CDR2 YYREEE (reference sequence). Trimming took 4 bases from V and 5 from J; bases not matched to a gene: 9. This CDR3 is CASSPWAGDHNEQFF. In DNA, the CDR3 is TGTGCCAGCAGCCCTTGGGCGGGGGACCACAATGAGCAGTTCTTC.

The chain joins TRBV9 to TRBJ1-2; D may be TRBD1 (5 bases). V gave up 6 bases and J gave up 7 bases, with 16 bases separating them. In germline, CDR1 is SGDLS, CDR2 YYNGEE. There are 13 residues in the CDR3. This CDR3 is CASTVNPGGGYTF. CDR3 DNA: TGTGCCAGCACCGTTAACCCCGGGGGTGGCTACACCTTC.

V and J are TRBV5-6 and TRBJ1-2; 7 bases align to TRBD1. The CDR3 runs to 14 residues. Germline V gene data show CDR1 as SGHDT and CDR2 as YYEEEE. With V trimmed by 0 bases and J by 5 bases, 4 bases remained unmatched. The CDR3 DNA reads TGTGCCAGCAGCTTGGACAGGGGATATTATGGCTACACCTTC. This encodes CASSLDRGYYGYTF.

The chain combines TRBV5-1 with TRBJ1-6; TRBD1 aligns across 10 bases. The V gene's germline CDR1 is SGHRS and CDR2 YFSETQ. This CDR3 has 19 amino acids. Germline trimming cut 3 bases from V and 4 bases from J; bases unmatched to any gene: 13. In DNA, the CDR3 is TGCGCCAGCAGCTCTCCCGGGACAGGGGCGCCAGATTATAATTCACCCCTCCACTTT. Translated: CASSSPGTGAPDYNSPLHF.

The genes are TRBV7-9 and TRBJ1-2; D gene ambiguous. Germline V gene data show CDR1 as SEHNR and CDR2 as FQNEAQ (reference sequence). Trimming took off 2 bases at V and 7 bases at J, with 14 bases between the two ends. CDR3 size: 14 residues. CDR3 sequence: CASSLLISVGGYTF. Here the CDR3 DNA reads TGTGCCAGCAGCTTATTAATAAGTGTCGGTGGCTACACCTTC.

The chain uses TRBV2 and TRBJ2-1; D is perhaps TRBD2 (5 bases). Germline V gives CDR1 SNHLY, CDR2 FYNNEI. V lost 6 bases and J 8 bases, leaving 17 bases between the germline ends. The CDR3 runs 14 residues. CDR3 sequence (DNA): TGTGCCAGCAGGGGTCCAGCGGAACAAGATGAGCAGTTCTTC. Its translation is CASRGPAEQDEQFF.

This chain uses TRBV5-4 with TRBJ1-4; no reliable D call. Germline V gene lookup returns CDR1 SGHNT and CDR2 YYREEE (reference sequence). CDR3 size: 14 residues. V lost 4 bases and J lost 8, with 15 bases in between. The chain's CDR3 is CASSNTRRREKLFF. CDR3 nucleotides: TGTGCCAGCAGCAACACCAGAAGGAGGGAAAAACTGTTTTTT.

This clone was recorded once. The chain combines TRBV6-2 or TRBV6-3 with TRBJ1-4, with no clear D. The CDR3 sequence is 15 residues long. Germline V gene data show CDR1 as MNHEY and CDR2 as SVGEGT. Trimming removed 6 bases at V and 7 bases at J, with 18 bases between. CDR3 sequence: CASSQRRSRGEKLFF. Written as DNA, the CDR3 is TGTGCCAGCAGCCAGAGACGATCAAGAGGTGAAAAACTGTTTTTT.

The chain carries TRBV6-2 or TRBV6-3 and TRBJ2-5, with TRBD2 matching 9 bases. The ends lost 2 bases at V and 2 bases at J; junction bases unmatched: 9. Per the germline V gene, CDR1 is MNHEY and CDR2 is SVGEGT. The CDR3 runs 17 residues. This CDR3 reads CASSYRISGRRQETQYF. The CDR3 bases are TGTGCCAGCAGTTACCGAATTAGCGGGAGAAGACAAGAGACCCAGTACTTC.

The CDR3 spells CASSADTSAGRTF. The CDR3 coding sequence is TGTGCCAGCAGCGCTGACACCTCCGCCGGCCGCACCTTC. The V call is TRBV28, the J call TRBJ1-2; D not certain. The CDR3 totals 13 residues. V lost 6 bases and J 13 bases, leaving 21 bases between the germline ends. Germline-derived CDR1 and CDR2 are MDHEN and SYDVKM.

This clone was counted only a few times. The genes are TRBV30 and TRBJ1-1, with 7 positions matching TRBD1. Germline CDR1 reads GTSNPN; CDR2 reads SVGIG (reference sequence). Trimming cost V 8 bases and J 4 bases; bases outside gene matches: 10. The CDR3 spans 13 residues. The CDR3 DNA reads TGTGCCGGGACCCGGACAGGCCGCACTGAAGCTTTCTTT. Its translation is CAGTRTGRTEAFF.